This T cell receptor (beta chain) emerged from a study of blood T cell repertoires in COVID-19. About the research overall: Spain, Italy and the United States supplied samples that represented acute and convalescent COVID-19.

How the authors handled the data: Amplification of reference gene primers provided the estimated nucleated cell counts. Sequencing was performed with immunoSEQ multiplex PCR; in TCRdb, only in-frame clones are kept and a portion is missing. V, J and clone size derive from that table, while D and trimming were established from the DNA sequence. The sample consists of a few hundred thousand clones, 83% of them appearing once. Germline V gene sequence: CDR1 LNHNV, CDR2 YYDKDF (reference sequence). The CDR3 contains 14 residues. After removal of 4 bases from V and 8 bases from J, the junction contained 7 bases not matched to a gene.

The chain carries TRBV15 and TRBJ1-4, with 7 nucleotides matching TRBD1. Sequences were obtained from peripheral blood. The receptor comes from a woman in her fifties or sixties with acute or convalescent COVID-19. The CDR3 protein is CATSTRQGGEKLFF. The DNA of the CDR3 is TGTGCCACCAGCACAAGACAGGGTGGAGAAAAACTGTTTTTT. The full variable domain, its missing parts supplied by reference TRBV15 and TRBJ1-4, is DAMVIQNPRYQVTQFGKPVTLSCSQTLNHNVMYWYQQKSSQAPKLLFHYYDKDFNNEADTPDNFQSRRPNTSFCFLDIRSPGLGDTAMYLCATSTRQGGEKLFFGSGTQLSVL.